Below, 5 T cell receptor beta chains from the same sample are listed, as sequenced in a study of T cell repertoires in cytomegalovirus infection. TCRdb re-called the reads through MiXCR, storing one row per CDR3 protein. The data hold more than 300,000 distinct CDR3 sequences, with roughly 36% observed a single time. Their antigens remain unidentified. Sequencing used cultured PBMCs, obtained from culture after CMV antigen stimulation. The receptors stem from a human donor in good health (CMV status not recorded). Some clones in this sample may be carry-over from other donors' samples.

The rearrangement joins TRBV13 to TRBJ1-3, with D maybe TRBD1 (5 bases). The germline V and J ends were trimmed by 4 bases and 0 bases, with 13 bases remaining between them. CDR3 length equals 16 residues. The germline CDR1 and CDR2 sequences are PRHDT and FYEKMQ (reference sequence). The CDR3 nucleotides are TGTGCCAGCAGCTGGGGACTCCGGAGCTCTGGAAACACCATATATTTT. Protein: CASSWGLRSSGNTIYF.

Comment on this clonotype: A read error may produce the germline difference seen at one junction end. As DNA, the CDR3 is TGTGCCAGCAGCTGGAGACTAGCGGGAGTCTCCTACGAGCAGTACTTC. It encodes CASSWRLAGVSYEQYF. This sequence joins TRBV5-3 and TRBJ2-7; 12 nucleotides agree with TRBD2. TRBV5-3 counts as an open reading frame of uncertain function. The CDR3 is made up of 16 amino acids.

The table lists this clonotype with many counts. V and J are TRBV7-2 and TRBJ2-6; a weak D match, TRBD2 (5 bases). CDR1 is SGHTA and CDR2 is FQGNSA in the germline V gene. Trimming removed 0 bases at V and 1 base at J, with 7 bases between. The CDR3 contains 16 residues. This chain's CDR3 is CASSLARGSGANVLTF. The CDR3 nucleotides read TGTGCCAGCAGCTTAGCGAGAGGGTCTGGGGCCAACGTCCTGACTTTC.

Many counts were recorded for this clonotype. The chain links TRBV12-5 to TRBJ1-1; D is uncertain. The CDR3 totals 14 residues. Trimming took off 5 bases at V and 0 bases at J, with 10 bases between the two ends. CDR1 is LGHNT and CDR2 is FRNRAP in the germline V gene. The CDR3 coding sequence is TGTGCTAGTGGTCCGAACTTAATGAACACTGAAGCTTTCTTT. It specifies CASGPNLMNTEAFF.

For the CDR3, the DNA is TGCAGCGGTAGAAGCGGGAGGGCCCTTTTGAGAGAGCAGTACGTC. Translating it yields CSGRSGRALLREQYV. The rearrangement links TRBV29-1 to TRBJ2-7, with TRBD2 matching 10 bases. Trimming at V came to 7 bases and at J to 7 bases, leaving 16 bases not matched to a gene. Germline CDR1 and CDR2: SQVTM and ANQGSEA. The CDR3 has 15 residues.